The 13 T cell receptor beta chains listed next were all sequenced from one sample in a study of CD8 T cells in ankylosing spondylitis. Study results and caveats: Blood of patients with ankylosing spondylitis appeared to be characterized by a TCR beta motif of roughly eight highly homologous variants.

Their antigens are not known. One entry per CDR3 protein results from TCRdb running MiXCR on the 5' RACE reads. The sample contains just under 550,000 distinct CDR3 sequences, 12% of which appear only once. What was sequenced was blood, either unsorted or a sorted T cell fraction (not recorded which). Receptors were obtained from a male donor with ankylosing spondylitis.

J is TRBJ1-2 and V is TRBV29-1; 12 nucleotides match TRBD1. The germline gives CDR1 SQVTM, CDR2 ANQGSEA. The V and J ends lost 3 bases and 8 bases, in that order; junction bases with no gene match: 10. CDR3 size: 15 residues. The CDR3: CSVEGQGASERGYTF. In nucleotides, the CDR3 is TGCAGCGTTGAGGGACAGGGGGCTTCTGAGCGCGGCTACACCTTC.

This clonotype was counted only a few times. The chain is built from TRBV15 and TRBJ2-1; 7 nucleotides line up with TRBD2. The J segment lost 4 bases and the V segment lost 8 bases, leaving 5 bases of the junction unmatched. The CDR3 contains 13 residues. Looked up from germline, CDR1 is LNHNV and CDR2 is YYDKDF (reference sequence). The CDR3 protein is CATGDYPYNEQFF. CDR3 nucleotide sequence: TGTGCCACCGGGGACTATCCGTACAATGAGCAGTTCTTC. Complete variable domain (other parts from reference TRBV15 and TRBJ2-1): DAMVIQNPRYQVTQFGKPVTLSCSQTLNHNVMYWYQQKSSQAPKLLFHYYDKDFNNEADTPDNFQSRRPNTSFCFLDIRSPGLGDTAMYLCATGDYPYNEQFFGPGTRLTVL.

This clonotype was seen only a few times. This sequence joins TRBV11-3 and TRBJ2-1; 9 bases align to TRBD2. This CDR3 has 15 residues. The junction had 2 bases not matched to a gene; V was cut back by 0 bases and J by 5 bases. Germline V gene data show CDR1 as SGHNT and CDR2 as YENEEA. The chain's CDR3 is CASSLEGTSNNEQFF. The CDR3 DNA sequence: TGTGCCAGCAGCTTAGAGGGGACTAGCAACAATGAGCAGTTCTTC.

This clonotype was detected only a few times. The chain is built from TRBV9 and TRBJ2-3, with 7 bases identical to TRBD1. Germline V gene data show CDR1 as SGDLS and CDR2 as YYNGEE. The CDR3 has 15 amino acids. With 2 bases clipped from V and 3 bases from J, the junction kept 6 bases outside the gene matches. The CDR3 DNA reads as TGTGCCAGCAGCGTTAGACAGGGCGCTACAGATACGCAGTATTTT. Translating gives CASSVRQGATDTQYF. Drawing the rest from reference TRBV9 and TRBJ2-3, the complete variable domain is DSGVTQTPKHLITATGQRVTLRCSPRSGDLSVYWYQQSLDQGLQFLIQYYNGEERAKGNILERFSAQQFPDLHSELNLSSLELGDSALYFCASSVRQGATDTQYFGPGTRLTVL.

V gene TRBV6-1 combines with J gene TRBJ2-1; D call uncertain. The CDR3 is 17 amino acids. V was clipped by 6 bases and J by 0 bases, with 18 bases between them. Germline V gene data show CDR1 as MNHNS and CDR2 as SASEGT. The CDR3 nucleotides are TGTGCCAGCAGAGGCAGAACCTCCCTGAGCTCCTACAATGAGCAGTTCTTC. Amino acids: CASRGRTSLSSYNEQFF.

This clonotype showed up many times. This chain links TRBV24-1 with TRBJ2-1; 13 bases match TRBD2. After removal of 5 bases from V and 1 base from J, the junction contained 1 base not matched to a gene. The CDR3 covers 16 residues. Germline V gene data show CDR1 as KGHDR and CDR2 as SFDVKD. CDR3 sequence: CATSGTSGSSYNEQFF. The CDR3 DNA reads TGTGCCACCAGTGGGACTAGCGGGAGTTCCTACAATGAGCAGTTCTTC.

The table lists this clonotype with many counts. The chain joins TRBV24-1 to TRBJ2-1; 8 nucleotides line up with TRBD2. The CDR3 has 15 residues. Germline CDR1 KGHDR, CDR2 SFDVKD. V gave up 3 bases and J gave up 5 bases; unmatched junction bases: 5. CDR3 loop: CATSDPQRENNEQFF. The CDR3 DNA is TGTGCCACCAGTGATCCCCAGCGGGAGAACAATGAGCAGTTCTTC.

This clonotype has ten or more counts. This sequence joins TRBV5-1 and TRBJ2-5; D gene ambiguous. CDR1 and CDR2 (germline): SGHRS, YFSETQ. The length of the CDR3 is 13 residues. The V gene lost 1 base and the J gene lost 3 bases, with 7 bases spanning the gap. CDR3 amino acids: CASSLFQEETQYF. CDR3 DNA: TGCGCCAGCAGCTTGTTTCAAGAAGAGACCCAGTACTTC.

The DNA of the CDR3 is TGCAGCGTTGGTCCCAGGGGGCCACAGGGCACAGATACGCAGTATTTT. Residues: CSVGPRGPQGTDTQYF. The chain uses TRBV29-1 and TRBJ2-3, with 8 bases matching TRBD1. This CDR3 region has 16 residues. The germline CDR1 and CDR2 sequences are SQVTM and ANQGSEA. V lost 4 bases to trimming and J lost 1 base; unmatched junction nucleotides: 10.

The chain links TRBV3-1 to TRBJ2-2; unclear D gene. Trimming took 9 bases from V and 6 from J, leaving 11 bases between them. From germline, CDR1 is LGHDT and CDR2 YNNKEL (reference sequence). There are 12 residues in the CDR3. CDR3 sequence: CASQLPPGELFF. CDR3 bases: TGTGCCAGTCAACTACCCCCCGGGGAGCTGTTTTTT.

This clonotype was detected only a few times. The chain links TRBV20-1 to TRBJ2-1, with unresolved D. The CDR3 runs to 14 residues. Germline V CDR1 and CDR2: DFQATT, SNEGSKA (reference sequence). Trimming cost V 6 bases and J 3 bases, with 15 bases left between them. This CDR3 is CSANNPEVYNEQFF. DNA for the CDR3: TGCAGTGCGAACAACCCCGAGGTCTACAATGAGCAGTTCTTC.

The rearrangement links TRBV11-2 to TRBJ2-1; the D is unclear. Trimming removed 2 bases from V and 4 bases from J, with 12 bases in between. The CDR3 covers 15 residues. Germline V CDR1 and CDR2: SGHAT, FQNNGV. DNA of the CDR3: TGTGCCAGCAGCTTATTGGGTGTAGCTTACAATGAGCAGTTCTTC. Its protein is CASSLLGVAYNEQFF.

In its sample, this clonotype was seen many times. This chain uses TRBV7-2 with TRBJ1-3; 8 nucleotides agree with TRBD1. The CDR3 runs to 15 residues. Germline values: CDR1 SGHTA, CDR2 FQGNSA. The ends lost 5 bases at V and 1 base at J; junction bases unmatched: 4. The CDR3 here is CASSPRQGSGNTIYF. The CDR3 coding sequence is TGTGCCAGCAGCCCCAGACAGGGGTCTGGAAACACCATATATTTT.